A single sample gave rise to the 18 T cell receptor beta chains below, sequenced in a study of beta chain features in type 1 diabetes. The study reverse transcribed the entire isolated RNA, so it sequenced expressed TCRB transcripts. The repertoire was sequenced with immunoSEQ multiplex PCR; TCRdb's copy has only in-frame clones and lacks some. The sample includes 600,000 to 700,000 clones, around 15% seen only once; the top ten take around 0.022%. No antigen is known for these receptors. The study's findings and limits: Significant though moderate, a shortening of TCRB CDR3s appeared in all four CD4+ subsets of Type 1 diabetes patients.

Sequenced: naive CD4+ T cells from blood. These TCRs come from a man between 18 and 35 years old with type 1 diabetes.

This clone has a handful of counts. V is TRBV10-3 and J is TRBJ2-3, with 8 bases matching TRBD2. CDR3 length equals 15 residues. Trimming removed 3 bases from V and 4 bases from J; junction bases left unmatched: 6. Per the germline V gene, CDR1 is ENHRY and CDR2 is SYGVKD. The CDR3 DNA reads as TGTGCCATCAGTGAATTTGCGGGGGGAGCAGATACGCAGTATTTT. Its protein is CAISEFAGGADTQYF.

The chain couples TRBV2 to TRBJ1-1, with 7 bases that match TRBD1. The CDR3 covers 14 residues. Germline-derived CDR1 and CDR2 are SNHLY and FYNNEI. Unmatched junction bases numbered 3, after V lost 4 bases and J lost 1 base. CDR3 in DNA: TGTGCCAGCAGTGCCCGACAGGGGAACACTGAAGCTTTCTTT. Translating it yields CASSARQGNTEAFF.

This clone was picked up a small number of times. The rearrangement links TRBV7-3 to TRBJ2-1; D not certain. Germline V gene lookup returns CDR1 SGHTA and CDR2 FQGTGA. V was pared by 5 bases and J by 0 bases, with 5 bases between. This CDR3 is 13 amino acids long. The chain's CDR3 is CASSPASYNEQFF. In DNA, the CDR3 is TGTGCCAGCAGCCCCGCCTCCTACAATGAGCAGTTCTTC. The variable domain in full, with the rest retrieved from reference TRBV7-3 and TRBJ2-1, is GAGVSQTPSNKVTEKGKYVELRCDPISGHTALYWYRQSLGQGPEFLIYFQGTGAADDSGLPNDRFFAVRPEGSVSTLKIQRTERGDSAVYLCASSPASYNEQFFGPGTRLTVL.

This clone was seen a few times. The chain couples TRBV18 to TRBJ2-7, with 8 bases aligning to TRBD1. Germline CDR1 is KGHSH and CDR2 is LQKENI. The CDR3 contains 15 residues. V lost 4 bases to trimming and J lost 4 bases; unmatched junction nucleotides: 9. The CDR3 DNA reads as TGTGCCAGCTCACTTTCGGTGACAGGGGAGTACGAGCAGTACTTC. Its translation is CASSLSVTGEYEQYF.

This clone was picked up a small number of times. This chain links TRBV25-1 with TRBJ1-1, with a possible D match to TRBD1 (5 bases). V was shortened by 3 bases and J by 3 bases, with 8 bases between the two germline ends. The CDR3 has 13 amino acids. Germline lookup yields CDR1 MGHDK and CDR2 SYGVNS. CDR3 sequence (DNA): TGTGCCAGCAGTGATTGGGGGGACACTGAAGCTTTCTTT. It yields the protein CASSDWGDTEAFF.

The V gene is TRBV5-1, the J gene TRBJ2-3, with 7 nucleotides matching TRBD2. Germline V CDR1 and CDR2: SGHRS, YFSETQ. The CDR3 consists of 15 residues. The V gene end was trimmed by 4 bases and the J gene end by 5 bases; junction bases not matched to a gene: 10. In nucleotides, the CDR3 is TGCGCCAGCAGCCGGGGAGGGACTTCACAAGATACGCAGTATTTT. Its translation is CASSRGGTSQDTQYF.

The table lists this clone with a few counts. This chain joins TRBV9 and TRBJ2-1, with 13 bases matching TRBD2. The germline gives CDR1 SGDLS, CDR2 YYNGEE. V lost 4 bases to trimming and J lost 7 bases; unmatched junction nucleotides: 8. The length of the CDR3 is 16 residues. The CDR3: CASSFRTSGGQNEQFF. Here the CDR3 DNA reads TGTGCCAGCAGCTTCCGGACTAGCGGGGGACAAAATGAGCAGTTCTTC.

This clone has a handful of counts. The chain links TRBV7-2 to TRBJ1-6, with no clear D. The CDR3 sequence is 14 residues long. CDR1 is SGHTA, CDR2 FQGNSA, per germline. V lost 1 base and J 9 bases, leaving 10 bases between the germline ends. CDR3 nucleotide sequence: TGTGCCAGCAGCTTAGAATGGGGAAGTTCACCCCTCCACTTT. Its translation: CASSLEWGSSPLHF.

The sample holds a few counts of this clone. This chain links TRBV19 with TRBJ2-1; D remains ambiguous. The germline CDR1 and CDR2 sequences are LNHDA and SQIVND (reference sequence). Trimming cost V 3 bases and J 0 bases, with 6 bases left between them. This CDR3 comprises 14 residues. The CDR3 region has the DNA TGTGCCAGTAGTATCGGAACCTCCTACAATGAGCAGTTCTTC. Protein sequence: CASSIGTSYNEQFF.

This clone was observed a few times. This chain joins TRBV29-1 and TRBJ1-2; D gene ambiguous. Deletions cut 4 bases from V and 4 bases from J, with 16 bases between. CDR1 SQVTM and CDR2 ANQGSEA come from the germline V gene. The CDR3 is made up of 14 amino acids. The CDR3 region has the DNA TGCAGCGTTGCCCCTACGACACCCTCCTATGGCTACACCTTC. Translation: CSVAPTTPSYGYTF.

The sample holds a few counts of this clone. This chain connects TRBV4-1 to TRBJ2-4; D ambiguous. The V end was cut by 2 bases, the J end by 8 bases, with 10 bases between. This CDR3 spans 13 amino acids. Looked up from germline, CDR1 is MGHRA and CDR2 is YSYEKL. The CDR3 DNA follows: TGCGCCAGCAGCCAACCAAGTGGTTACATTCAGTACTTC. Translating gives CASSQPSGYIQYF.

The chain uses TRBV6-1 and TRBJ2-3; D is uncertain. There are 12 residues in the CDR3. Trimming removed 6 bases from V and 3 bases from J, with 7 bases in between. CDR1 is MNHNS, CDR2 SASEGT, per germline. The CDR3 DNA is TGTGCCAGCAGCCCGGTAACAGATACGCAGTATTTT. Protein sequence: CASSPVTDTQYF.

There are a few counts of this clone. This chain's CDR3 is CASSRFNRLTLNEQFF. CDR3 in DNA: TGTGCCAGCAGCCGATTTAACCGACTCACCCTCAATGAGCAGTTCTTC. The chain recombines TRBV11-3 with TRBJ2-1, with D unresolved. Germline V lookup: CDR1 SGHNT, CDR2 YENEEA. V lost 5 bases and J lost 6, with 20 bases in between. The CDR3 length is 16 residues.

The chain has TRBV6-5 and TRBJ1-6; 7 positions match TRBD1. This CDR3 is built from 14 residues. V lost 6 bases, J lost 9 bases, and 8 bases stayed unmatched. In germline, CDR1 is MNHEY, CDR2 SVGAGI. CDR3 region: CASRSTGWGSPLHF. The DNA of the CDR3 is TGTGCCAGCAGATCGACAGGGTGGGGTTCACCCCTCCACTTT.

This clone was counted between two and nine times. The rearrangement uses TRBV21-1 and TRBJ2-1; the table calls TRBD2, which could not be checked here. TRBV21-1 is a pseudogene. The CDR3 totals 10 residues. CDR3 nucleotide sequence: TGTGCCAGCTGGAGCCCCGGGGAGTTCTTC. This gives the protein CASWSPGEFF.

A few counts support this clone. This rearrangement joins TRBV27 to TRBJ1-6, with D unresolved. CDR1 is MNHEY and CDR2 is SMNVEV in the germline V gene (reference sequence). This CDR3 region has 13 residues. Trimming cost V 2 bases and J 8 bases, with 7 bases left between them. The CDR3 DNA reads as TGTGCCAGCAGTTTACGTGTGGATTCACCCCTCCACTTT. This gives the protein CASSLRVDSPLHF.

V usage is TRBV11-2 and J usage is TRBJ1-1; D is possibly TRBD1 (5 bases). V gave up 4 bases and J gave up 1 base, with 7 bases separating them. The germline CDR1 and CDR2 sequences are SGHAT and FQNNGV. The CDR3 loop spans 13 amino acids. DNA of the CDR3: TGTGCCAGCAGCTCCAGGGAGAACACTGAAGCTTTCTTT. Amino acid sequence: CASSSRENTEAFF. The complete variable domain, with remaining parts taken from reference TRBV11-2 and TRBJ1-1, reads EAGVAQSPRYKIIEKRQSVAFWCNPISGHATLYWYQQILGQGPKLLIQFQNNGVVDDSQLPKDRFSAERLKGVDSTLKIQPAKLEDSAVYLCASSSRENTEAFFGQGTRLTVV.

V gene TRBV10-3 combines with J gene TRBJ1-6; the D gene is possibly TRBD1 (6 bases). CDR3 length: 15 residues. The V gene's germline CDR1 is ENHRY and CDR2 SYGVKD. With 0 bases removed from V and 3 bases from J, the gap between germline ends came to 6 bases. Here the CDR3 DNA reads TGTGCCATCAGTGAGTCAGGGGGCTATAATTCACCCCTCCACTTT. This sequence encodes CAISESGGYNSPLHF.